Below, one TCR beta chain is given with its context. Its target is unknown. This sample was included in a study of blood T cells in healthy people across ages. The study, taken as a whole, reports: It was not possible, with unsorted PBMCs, to conclusively compare naive and antigen-experienced cells. Long-lived donors had more naive CD4+ cells and higher diversity than aged donors.

Trimming removed 10 bases from V and 1 base from J, with 13 bases in between. Germline V lookup: CDR1 KGHDR, CDR2 SFDVKD. CDR3 length: 13 residues. The use of a sample-barcoded 5' primer and a J-beta primer mix characterized a second PCR of roughly 6 to 12 cycles. Each of the samples gave a minimum of 2.5 million paired-end reads that contained CDR3. From the 5' RACE reads, TCRdb called clonotypes with MiXCR, one entry per CDR3 protein. The data show 700,000 to 900,000 distinct CDR3 sequences, roughly 50% seen once. A minimum of 6.5 million PBMCs was isolated per sample. This clonotype originated in a man at least 80 years old in good health. Source material: blood. V is TRBV24-1 and J is TRBJ2-7; perhaps TRBD2 as D (6 bases). The CDR3 region is CATSGLPSYEQYF. In DNA form, the CDR3 reads TGTGCCACTTCGGGACTCCCTTCCTACGAGCAGTACTTC.